The 5 T cell receptor beta chains listed next were all sequenced from one sample in a study of T cell responses to AZD1222 COVID-19 vaccine. The protocol was immunoSEQ multiplex PCR, while the TCRdb copy is restricted to in-frame clones and leaves out a portion. The sample contains 75,000 to 100,000 clones, roughly 90% of which appear only once. Here the sequenced sample was peripheral blood, taken 28 days after the second AZD1222 dose. Receptors originate from an adult who received the AZD1222 COVID-19 vaccine.

The chain couples TRBV7-6 to TRBJ2-3, with D possibly being TRBD1 or TRBD2 (6 bases each). V was cut by 5 bases and J by 6 bases, with 21 bases left in between. The germline V gene has CDR1 SGHVS and CDR2 FNYEAQ. This CDR3 spans 16 amino acids. In nucleotides, the CDR3 is TGTGCCAGCAGCATGGGGGGATCAGGGGCCGGGGATACGCAGTATTTT. Protein sequence: CASSMGGSGAGDTQYF.

The rearrangement joins TRBV19 to TRBJ2-5; a possible D gene is TRBD2 (6 bases). The CDR3 has 13 residues. Trimming stripped 9 bases from V and 4 bases from J, with 15 bases between. The germline CDR1 and CDR2 sequences are LNHDA and SQIVND (reference sequence). DNA for the CDR3: TGTGCCAGCGCCCCTAGCGCAATAGAGACCCAGTACTTC. Translating it yields CASAPSAIETQYF.

CDR3 DNA sequence: TGTGCCACCAGCCAAGCTCGGATCGGGGGTGACTATGGCTACACCTTC. Translating gives CATSQARIGGDYGYTF. This chain connects TRBV15 to TRBJ1-2, with a weak D call TRBD1 (5 bases). V was clipped by 5 bases and J by 3 bases, with 19 bases between them. In germline, CDR1 is LNHNV, CDR2 YYDKDF (reference sequence). The CDR3 consists of 16 residues. Based on the CDR3 plus reference TRBV15 and TRBJ1-2, the full variable domain is DAMVIQNPRYQVTQFGKPVTLSCSQTLNHNVMYWYQQKSSQAPKLLFHYYDKDFNNEADTPDNFQSRRPNTSFCFLDIRSPGLGDTAMYLCATSQARIGGDYGYTFGSGTRLTVV.

The chain recombines TRBV5-1 with TRBJ1-1, with TRBD1 matching over 7 bases. Germline CDR1 is SGHRS and CDR2 is YFSETQ. V lost 0 bases, J lost 6 bases, and 8 bases stayed unmatched. The CDR3 sequence is 15 residues long. Here the CDR3 DNA reads TGCGCCAGCAGCTTGGGCTCAGGGGGGGAACCTGAAGCTTTCTTT. Translated, it gives CASSLGSGGEPEAFF.

This clone has only one observation. This chain connects TRBV6-6 to TRBJ2-7; no reliable D call. The V end was cut by 6 bases, the J end by 2 bases, with 8 bases between. Germline assignment: CDR1 MNHNY and CDR2 SVGAGI (reference sequence). This CDR3 region has 12 residues. The CDR3 DNA reads TGTGCCAGCAGACGAGATACCTACGAGCAGTACTTC. Amino acid sequence: CASRRDTYEQYF.